A single sample is the source of the 31 T cell receptor beta chains below, sequenced in a study of OX40 agonist ivuxolimab in advanced cancers. The repertoire was sequenced with immunoSEQ multiplex PCR; TCRdb's copy has only in-frame clones and lacks some. The sample carries around 68,000 clones, approximately 81% recorded once. The sample here was CD4+ or CD8+ T cells sorted from blood, taken in a trial of the OX40 agonist ivuxolimab. Receptors originate from an adult with an advanced solid tumor such as melanoma, head and neck, liver or kidney cancer.

The chain joins TRBV15 to TRBJ2-1; 7 bases align to TRBD2. Trimming cost V 0 bases and J 5 bases; bases outside gene matches: 1. In germline, CDR1 is LNHNV, CDR2 YYDKDF (reference sequence). This CDR3 has 14 residues. DNA of the CDR3: TGTGCCACCAGCAGAGACGGGAGGAACAATGAGCAGTTCTTC. This sequence encodes CATSRDGRNNEQFF.

This clone is a singleton in its sample. In the same sample, other DNA sequences code for this CDR3. V is TRBV7-2 and J is TRBJ2-1; D is perhaps TRBD2 (5 bases). V was shortened by 1 base and J by 0 bases, with 7 bases between the two germline ends. The CDR3 totals 15 residues. CDR1 is SGHTA, CDR2 FQGNSA, per germline. CDR3 DNA: TGTGCCAGCAGCTTAGTGGGGAGCTCCTACAATGAGCAGTTCTTC. As protein: CASSLVGSSYNEQFF. The variable domain in full, with the rest retrieved from reference TRBV7-2 and TRBJ2-1, is GAGVSQSPSNKVTEKGKDVELRCDPISGHTALYWYRQSLGQGLEFLIYFQGNSAPDKSGLPSDRFSAERTGGSVSTLTIQRTQQEDSAVYLCASSLVGSSYNEQFFGPGTRLTVL.

The chain couples TRBV11-2 to TRBJ2-3; 14 nucleotides match TRBD2. CDR3 size: 15 residues. Germline assignment: CDR1 SGHAT and CDR2 FQNNGV. V dropped 4 bases and J dropped 7; count of bases not matched to a gene: 4. The chain's CDR3 is CASSSTSGRAYTQYF. The CDR3 bases are TGTGCCAGCAGCTCGACTAGCGGGAGGGCGTATACGCAGTATTTT.

The rearrangement uses TRBV7-2 and TRBJ2-7; 13 bases align to TRBD2. This CDR3 contains 15 residues. V was pared by 4 bases and J by 3 bases, with 3 bases of the junction left unmatched. Germline V gives CDR1 SGHTA, CDR2 FQGNSA. The CDR3 region is CASSWGTSGIYEQYF. As DNA, the CDR3 is TGTGCCAGCAGCTGGGGGACTAGCGGGATCTACGAGCAGTACTTC.

The genes are TRBV7-2 and TRBJ1-2; 9 bases are a match to TRBD1. This CDR3 has 14 residues. V trimming: 4 bases; J trimming: 6 bases; junction bases outside the gene matches: 6. CDR1 SGHTA and CDR2 FQGNSA come from the germline V gene. The CDR3 is CASSSQGAIDGYTF. The CDR3 DNA reads as TGTGCCAGCAGCTCACAGGGGGCGATCGATGGCTACACCTTC.

This clone was found a few times. The DNA for the CDR3 is TGTGCCAGCAGCTTAGTTGGGACAGGGGAACGAGAGACCCAGTACTTC. Protein sequence: CASSLVGTGERETQYF. The chain has TRBV7-9 and TRBJ2-5, with 10 bases lining up with TRBD1. This CDR3 region has 16 residues. In germline, CDR1 is SEHNR, CDR2 FQNEAQ (reference sequence). V lost 1 base to trimming and J lost 4 bases; unmatched junction nucleotides: 6.

The rearrangement links TRBV19 to TRBJ1-1; the D is unclear. This CDR3 is built from 14 residues. V shed 2 bases and J shed 3 bases, with 10 bases lying between them. Germline assignment: CDR1 LNHDA and CDR2 SQIVND (reference sequence). The CDR3 DNA reads as TGTGCCAGTAGTATAACCGGCGGGTACACTGAAGCTTTCTTT. It is translated as CASSITGGYTEAFF.

CDR3 residues: CASSPGTKSNQPQHF. The CDR3 nucleotides read TGTGCCAGCAGCCCCGGGACAAAAAGCAATCAGCCCCAGCATTTT. V is TRBV6-5 and J is TRBJ1-5, with a weak D call TRBD1 (6 bases). Trimming removed 6 bases from V and 1 base from J, with 13 bases in between. The CDR3 length is 15 residues. Germline assignment: CDR1 MNHEY and CDR2 SVGAGI.

The chain uses TRBV23-1 and TRBJ1-4; D not resolved. TRBV23-1 is flagged as an ORF with uncertain function. With 9 bases removed from V and 3 bases from J, the gap between germline ends came to 8 bases. This CDR3 contains 12 residues. The CDR3 DNA reads as TGCGCCAGGGGTCGGTCTAATGAAAAACTGTTTTTT. Protein: CARGRSNEKLFF.

The chain employs TRBV6-5 and TRBJ2-5; weak D call: TRBD1 (6 bases). The length of the CDR3 is 15 residues. Trimming cost V 5 bases and J 2 bases, with 15 bases left between them. In germline, CDR1 is MNHEY, CDR2 SVGAGI. CDR3 DNA sequence: TGTGCCAGCAGTAAAAACAGGGTTGGGCAAGAGACCCAGTACTTC. It yields the protein CASSKNRVGQETQYF.

The chain uses TRBV5-6 and TRBJ1-2; TRBD1 is a possible D gene (5 bases). CDR1 and CDR2 from the germline V gene are SGHDT and YYEEEE. CDR3 length equals 13 residues. Trimming cost V 4 bases and J 5 bases, with 12 bases left between them. The CDR3 region is CASSPGPDYGYTF. In DNA, the CDR3 is TGTGCCAGCAGCCCGGGGCCCGATTATGGCTACACCTTC. Using reference TRBV5-6 and TRBJ1-2 for the parts outside the CDR3, the full variable domain is DAGVTQSPTHLIKTRGQQVTLRCSPKSGHDTVSWYQQALGQGPQFIFQYYEEEERQRGNFPDRFSGHQFPNYSSELNVNALLLGDSALYLCASSPGPDYGYTFGSGTRLTVV.

The chain couples TRBV19 to TRBJ1-5, with unresolved D. CDR3 size: 15 residues. Germline loops: CDR1 LNHDA, CDR2 SQIVND (reference sequence). The V gene lost 8 bases and the J gene lost 1 base, with 15 bases spanning the gap. The CDR3 DNA sequence: TGTGCCAGTGCCTCAGTGGGAACCAGCAATCAGCCCCAGCATTTT. It is translated as CASASVGTSNQPQHF.

The chain recombines TRBV7-9 with TRBJ2-7; D tentatively fits TRBD1 or TRBD2 (5 bases each). CDR1 SEHNR and CDR2 FQNEAQ come from the germline V gene (reference sequence). The CDR3 length is 13 residues. V lost 5 bases to trimming and J lost 6 bases, with 14 bases between them. This chain's CDR3 is CASSVGTQGEQYF. DNA for the CDR3: TGTGCCAGCAGCGTTGGGACCCAAGGCGAGCAGTACTTC.

This clone was observed once. The J gene is TRBJ2-6, the V gene TRBV28, with 8 bases fitting TRBD1. The CDR3 runs to 20 residues. The germline V gene encodes CDR1 MDHEN and CDR2 SYDVKM. After removal of 2 bases from V and 0 bases from J, the junction contained 12 bases not matched to a gene. CDR3 amino acids: CASSLRLTGVPFSGANVLTF. The DNA of the CDR3 is TGTGCCAGCAGTTTACGGCTGACAGGGGTCCCTTTCTCTGGGGCCAACGTCCTGACTTTC.

CDR3 nucleotide sequence: TGTGCCAGCAGTGGGGGAGGAGAGACCCAGTACTTC. This translates into CASSGGGETQYF. The chain employs TRBV6-1 and TRBJ2-5, with D possibly matching TRBD2 (6 bases). CDR1 MNHNS and CDR2 SASEGT come from the germline V gene. The V and J ends lost 4 bases and 4 bases respectively, with 7 bases between them. There are 12 residues in the CDR3.

This clone was seen only once. The V and J genes are TRBV4-1 and TRBJ2-7; D possibly corresponds to TRBD2 (6 bases). The CDR3 runs to 13 residues. V lost 4 bases and J 3 bases, leaving 10 bases between the germline ends. Germline V gene lookup returns CDR1 MGHRA and CDR2 YSYEKL. CDR3 DNA sequence: TGCGCCAGCAGCCGGACTACCCTCTACGAGCAGTACTTC. It yields the protein CASSRTTLYEQYF.

The chain is built from TRBV5-4 and TRBJ1-4, with D unresolved. The CDR3 has 16 amino acids. V was clipped by 4 bases and J by 3 bases, with 16 bases between them. Per germline, CDR1 SGHNT and CDR2 YYREEE (reference sequence). The CDR3: CASSARAGSSNEKLFF. The CDR3 DNA follows: TGTGCCAGCAGCGCCCGCGCGGGGTCTTCTAATGAAAAACTGTTTTTT.

The chain employs TRBV9 and TRBJ2-3; 10 bases line up with TRBD2. The V and J ends lost 4 bases and 4 bases, in that order; junction bases with no gene match: 9. CDR3 length: 16 amino acids. Germline CDR1 and CDR2: SGDLS and YYNGEE. The CDR3 here is CASSLPSGSGADTQYF. The CDR3 DNA is TGTGCCAGCAGCCTCCCTAGCGGGAGTGGGGCAGATACGCAGTATTTT. The full variable domain, with the rest looked up from reference TRBV9 and TRBJ2-3, is DSGVTQTPKHLITATGQRVTLRCSPRSGDLSVYWYQQSLDQGLQFLIQYYNGEERAKGNILERFSAQQFPDLHSELNLSSLELGDSALYFCASSLPSGSGADTQYFGPGTRLTVL.

J is TRBJ1-2 and V is TRBV4-1, with 8 bases identical to TRBD1. The CDR3 has 13 amino acids. Germline values: CDR1 MGHRA, CDR2 YSYEKL. The V segment lost 6 bases and the J segment 8 bases; nucleotides outside the gene matches: 8. The CDR3: CASRQGDSGGYTF. In DNA form, the CDR3 reads TGCGCCAGCAGACAGGGGGATTCGGGCGGCTACACCTTC.

The rearrangement joins TRBV6-1 to TRBJ2-3, with a tentative D call TRBD2 (6 bases). Per the germline V gene, CDR1 is MNHNS and CDR2 is SASEGT. The CDR3 extends over 15 amino acids. The V and J ends lost 3 bases and 3 bases respectively, with 13 bases between them. CDR3 in amino acids: CASSEYRESTDTQYF. In DNA, the CDR3 is TGTGCCAGCAGTGAGTATCGGGAGTCAACAGATACGCAGTATTTT.

The chain carries TRBV29-1 and TRBJ2-5, with 8 bases lining up with TRBD2. Germline loops: CDR1 SQVTM, CDR2 ANQGSEA. CDR3 size: 13 residues. Unmatched junction bases numbered 5, after V lost 6 bases and J lost 2 bases. The CDR3 reads CSVGAGVQETQYF. The CDR3 DNA reads TGCAGCGTGGGAGCGGGAGTACAAGAGACCCAGTACTTC.

This chain uses TRBV28 with TRBJ1-1, with a tentative D call TRBD1 (5 bases). This CDR3 contains 13 residues. V lost 3 bases and J lost 8, with 13 bases in between. CDR1 is MDHEN and CDR2 is SYDVKM in the germline V gene. CDR3 sequence reads: CASSLEGRSEAFF. DNA for the CDR3: TGTGCCAGCAGTTTGGAGGGACGGTCCGAAGCTTTCTTT. Looking up the rest from reference TRBV28 and TRBJ1-1 gives the full variable domain: DVKVTQSSRYLVKRTGEKVFLECVQDMDHENMFWYRQDPGLGLRLIYFSYDVKMKEKGDIPEGYSVSREKKERFSLILESASTNQTSMYLCASSLEGRSEAFFGQGTRLTVV.

The chain combines TRBV5-6 with TRBJ1-2, with D possibly matching TRBD1 (6 bases). There are 17 residues in the CDR3. Germline values: CDR1 SGHDT, CDR2 YYEEEE. V was trimmed by 0 bases and J by 4 bases, leaving 19 bases between them. CDR3 coding DNA: TGTGCCAGCAGCTTGGCCTTAGCGAGGGGGTTAGGCTATGGCTACACCTTC. It is translated as CASSLALARGLGYGYTF.

The table lists this clone with a few counts. This rearrangement joins TRBV29-1 to TRBJ1-5, with a possible D match to TRBD1 (6 bases). The CDR3 spans 13 residues. CDR1 is SQVTM, CDR2 ANQGSEA, per germline. Trimming removed 6 bases at V and 1 base at J, with 10 bases between. In DNA form, the CDR3 reads TGCAGCGTAGGGACACTGAGCAATCAGCCCCAGCATTTT. It is translated as CSVGTLSNQPQHF.

The chain has TRBV7-9 and TRBJ2-5, with D possibly matching TRBD2 (6 bases). CDR3 length equals 14 residues. Germline-derived CDR1 and CDR2 are SEHNR and FQNEAQ (reference sequence). V was cut by 1 base and J by 5 bases, with 11 bases left in between. This CDR3 reads CASSLGFGSETQYF. The CDR3 nucleotides read TGTGCCAGCAGCTTAGGGTTCGGGAGCGAGACCCAGTACTTC.

The chain recombines TRBV5-1 with TRBJ1-4; a possible D gene is TRBD1 (5 bases). Germline assignment: CDR1 SGHRS and CDR2 YFSETQ. The V end was cut by 0 bases, the J end by 7 bases, with 10 bases between. The CDR3 has 14 residues. This chain's CDR3 is CASSLGAGGEKLFF. For the CDR3, the DNA is TGCGCCAGCAGCTTGGGGGCCGGGGGTGAAAAACTGTTTTTT.

The chain is built from TRBV19 and TRBJ2-2; 8 bases match TRBD1. From germline, CDR1 is LNHDA and CDR2 SQIVND (reference sequence). The CDR3 totals 15 residues. The V gene end was trimmed by 4 bases and the J gene end by 9 bases; junction bases not matched to a gene: 10. The CDR3 loop reads CASSTRTGTPRELFF. As DNA, the CDR3 is TGTGCCAGTAGTACCCGGACAGGGACCCCCCGGGAGCTGTTTTTT.

The chain combines TRBV4-1 with TRBJ2-3; 8 bases match TRBD1. The CDR3 is 18 residues long. J gave up 0 bases and V 3 bases, and 11 bases lay outside the gene matches. The V gene's germline CDR1 is MGHRA and CDR2 YSYEKL. CDR3 sequence reads: CASSQGLYRGSSTDTQYF. CDR3 sequence (DNA): TGCGCCAGCAGCCAGGGTTTATACAGGGGGTCTAGCACAGATACGCAGTATTTT.

The table lists this clone with a count of one. The gene calls are TRBV4-2 and TRBJ2-3; D gene uncertain. CDR1 LGHNA and CDR2 YNFKEQ come from the germline V gene. This CDR3 has 15 residues. The V gene lost 1 base and the J gene lost 7 bases, with 15 bases spanning the gap. In DNA, the CDR3 is TGTGCCAGCAGCCAAGTCGACGGTGGCGGAAATACGCAGTATTTT. It is translated as CASSQVDGGGNTQYF.

The CDR3 spells CASSPGTGGTDMMGFF. The DNA of the CDR3 is TGTGCCAGCAGTCCCGGGACAGGGGGTACCGATATGATGGGGTTCTTC. This chain uses TRBV2 with TRBJ2-1; TRBD1 aligns across 11 bases. Trimming took 5 bases from V and 15 from J; bases not matched to a gene: 18. Germline V gene data show CDR1 as SNHLY and CDR2 as FYNNEI. CDR3 length: 16 residues. Drawing the rest from reference TRBV2 and TRBJ2-1, the complete variable domain is EPEVTQTPSHQVTQMGQEVILRCVPISNHLYFYWYRQILGQKVEFLVSFYNNEISEKSEIFDDQFSVERPDGSNFTLKIRSTKLEDSAMYFCASSPGTGGTDMMGFFGPGTRLTVL.

The chain recombines TRBV28 with TRBJ2-2, with D unresolved. CDR1 and CDR2 (germline): MDHEN, SYDVKM. The germline V and J ends were trimmed by 2 bases and 5 bases, with 6 bases remaining between them. The CDR3 is 13 amino acids. The CDR3 loop is CASSLEGTGELFF. Written as DNA, the CDR3 is TGTGCCAGCAGTTTAGAAGGTACCGGGGAGCTGTTTTTT.